This T cell receptor (beta chain) was recovered during a study of cytomegalovirus exposure and HLA in healthy donors. Turning to the study itself: A subsequent analysis stated that the 110 or so validation repertoires were run on the same platform as the approximately 660 first-cohort repertoires. Study results and limitations: Cytomegalovirus association was listed for around 180 TCR beta chains. The dataset shows that most TCR sequences were rare, while some public TCRs occurred in many donors. As confirmed in vitro, three CMV-associated chains were specific for CMV antigens.

In the case of this clone: Antigen: not known.

The protocol was immunoSEQ multiplex PCR, while the TCRdb copy is restricted to in-frame clones and leaves out a portion. The sample records roughly 130,000 clones, around 89% being singletons. With 3 bases removed from V and 5 bases from J, the gap between germline ends came to 11 bases. This CDR3 contains 13 residues. Per the germline V gene, CDR1 is SNHLY and CDR2 is FYNNEI. This TCR was sampled from a woman aged 25 to 45 in good health and CMV-seropositive. The rearrangement links TRBV2 to TRBJ2-7, with D hard to call. The sequenced sample was PBMCs. The CDR3 region is CASSDWLDNEQYF. The CDR3 nucleotides read TGTGCCAGCAGTGATTGGCTAGATAACGAGCAGTACTTC. The variable domain in full, completed from reference TRBV2 and TRBJ2-7, reads EPEVTQTPSHQVTQMGQEVILRCVPISNHLYFYWYRQILGQKVEFLVSFYNNEISEKSEIFDDQFSVERPDGSNFTLKIRSTKLEDSAMYFCASSDWLDNEQYFGPGTRLTVT.